These 19 T cell receptor beta chains came from one sample sequenced in a study of CD8+CD57+ T cells in acquired aplastic anemia. The template for TCR beta VDJ and CDR3 sequence profiling was genomic DNA. TCRdb used MiXCR to reprocess the reads, holding one entry per CDR3 protein. The sample has 150,000 to 200,000 distinct CDR3 sequences, 63% seen once. The sequenced sample consisted of sorted CD4+, CD8+, or CD8+CD57+ T cells (not recorded which) from PBMCs. The receptors come from a human donor in good health.

This rearrangement joins TRBV6-5 to TRBJ1-2; a weak D match, TRBD1 (5 bases). Germline assignment: CDR1 MNHEY and CDR2 SVGAGI. The V end lost 6 bases, the J end lost 4 bases, and 21 bases lay between the germline ends. The CDR3 is made up of 16 amino acids. CDR3 DNA: TGTGCCAGCAGAGGCACCACCCCTGCTGGGGCCTATGGCTACACCTTC. Amino acid sequence: CASRGTTPAGAYGYTF.

This clonotype was counted between two and nine times. This CDR3 is CASSPWTGFSYEQYF. The CDR3 DNA sequence: TGCGCCAGCAGTCCCTGGACAGGGTTTTCCTACGAGCAGTACTTC. The rearrangement links TRBV5-1 to TRBJ2-7; the match to TRBD1 covers 8 bases. The germline gives CDR1 SGHRS, CDR2 YFSETQ. V trimming: 5 bases; J trimming: 1 base; junction bases outside the gene matches: 8. This CDR3 comprises 15 residues.

CDR3 sequence: CASSRTPANQETQYF. The CDR3, as DNA: TGTGCCAGCAGCCGAACCCCCGCGAACCAAGAGACCCAGTACTTC. V is TRBV7-9 and J is TRBJ2-5, with D hard to call. This CDR3 has 15 residues. Germline V gene sequence: CDR1 SEHNR, CDR2 FQNEAQ (reference sequence). Between the trimmed V and J ends, which lost 5 bases and 0 bases, there was a span of 13 bases.

The chain links TRBV2 to TRBJ2-7; D gene uncertain. V dropped 4 bases and J dropped 4 bases, with 11 bases sitting between them. The CDR3 extends over 13 amino acids. CDR1 SNHLY and CDR2 FYNNEI come from the germline V gene. As DNA, the CDR3 is TGTGCCAGCAGTGGAAGGAAGGGTTACGAGCAGTACTTC. Its translation: CASSGRKGYEQYF.

The V gene is TRBV20-1, the J gene TRBJ2-7; unclear D gene. This CDR3 is built from 12 residues. The germline V and J ends were trimmed by 0 bases and 0 bases, with 3 bases remaining between them. Per germline, CDR1 DFQATT and CDR2 SNEGSKA (reference sequence). The chain's CDR3 is CSAREDSYEQYF. DNA of the CDR3: TGCAGTGCTAGAGAGGACTCCTACGAGCAGTACTTC.

This chain uses TRBV19 with TRBJ1-2; 10 bases fit TRBD1. The CDR3 runs to 14 residues. Trimming cost V 6 bases and J 4 bases; bases outside gene matches: 5. Germline V gene data show CDR1 as LNHDA and CDR2 as SQIVND (reference sequence). CDR3 bases: TGTGCCAGTAGCCGACAGGGGGCAGGCTATGGCTACACCTTC. Translated, it gives CASSRQGAGYGYTF.

This chain's CDR3 is CARGGTSIETQYF. CDR3 nucleotide sequence: TGTGCCAGAGGGGGGACTAGCATTGAGACCCAGTACTTC. J is TRBJ2-5 and V is TRBV2; TRBD2 matches 9 bases. Trimming at V came to 9 bases and at J to 5 bases, leaving 7 bases not matched to a gene. Per the germline V gene, CDR1 is SNHLY and CDR2 is FYNNEI. The CDR3 sequence is 13 residues long.

The chain recombines TRBV10-3 with TRBJ2-7, with 7 bases lining up with TRBD1. CDR3 length: 13 residues. Germline CDR1 reads ENHRY; CDR2 reads SYGVKD. V dropped 10 bases and J dropped 4; count of bases not matched to a gene: 10. CDR3 bases: TGTGCCACCGGACTTCAGGGGGTTTACGAGCAGTACTTC. Its translation: CATGLQGVYEQYF.

This rearrangement joins TRBV9 to TRBJ2-5; 12 bases line up with TRBD2. This CDR3 region has 17 residues. The germline V gene encodes CDR1 SGDLS and CDR2 YYNGEE. The ends lost 4 bases at V and 1 base at J; junction bases unmatched: 8. Here the CDR3 DNA reads TGTGCCAGCAGCCTCCGGACTAGCGGGGAGACCCAAGAGACCCAGTACTTC. Its protein product is CASSLRTSGETQETQYF.

The chain joins TRBV10-3 to TRBJ1-6, with unresolved D. The CDR3 consists of 13 residues. V lost 9 bases and J lost 10, with 16 bases in between. In germline, CDR1 is ENHRY, CDR2 SYGVKD. The CDR3 bases are TGTGCCATTGCAGATGCCCCGGAATCACCCCTCCACTTT. Its protein is CAIADAPESPLHF.

The chain employs TRBV4-1 and TRBJ2-2; tentative D call: TRBD1 (5 bases). CDR1 is MGHRA and CDR2 is YSYEKL in the germline V gene. CDR3 length: 17 amino acids. Trimming cost V 1 base and J 4 bases, with 16 bases left between them. CDR3: CASSQVRAQGPTGELFF. The DNA of the CDR3 is TGCGCCAGCAGCCAAGTAAGGGCGCAGGGCCCCACCGGGGAGCTGTTTTTT.

This clonotype was counted between two and nine times. This chain links TRBV15 with TRBJ2-2, with 7 bases lining up with TRBD2. Germline CDR1 reads LNHNV; CDR2 reads YYDKDF (reference sequence). V trimming: 5 bases; J trimming: 2 bases; junction bases outside the gene matches: 2. The CDR3 totals 14 residues. The CDR3 nucleotides are TGTGCCACCAGCCGGGAGGCCAACACCGGGGAGCTGTTTTTT. Translated: CATSREANTGELFF.

V gene TRBV10-1 combines with J gene TRBJ2-7; 14 bases fit TRBD2. The length of the CDR3 is 16 residues. Germline V gene lookup returns CDR1 WNHNN and CDR2 SYGVQD (reference sequence). V shed 2 bases, J shed 6 bases, and the junction held 6 bases outside the gene matches. The CDR3 sequence is CASSERGTSGSPEQYF. For the CDR3, the DNA is TGCGCCAGCAGTGAGAGGGGGACTAGCGGGAGTCCCGAGCAGTACTTC.

This clonotype was detected many times. This chain connects TRBV4-1 to TRBJ2-1; 9 bases map to TRBD2. Germline assignment: CDR1 MGHRA and CDR2 YSYEKL. The CDR3 contains 15 residues. V shed 9 bases and J 4 bases; nucleotides not matched to a gene: 10. Here the CDR3 reads CASGLAPSLYNEQFF. The CDR3 DNA is TGCGCCAGTGGACTAGCGCCCTCCCTATACAATGAGCAGTTCTTC.

This rearrangement joins TRBV27 to TRBJ2-5; D is unclear. The CDR3 is 13 residues long. V lost 3 bases and J lost 0, with 5 bases in between. Germline CDR1 reads MNHEY; CDR2 reads SMNVEV (reference sequence). The CDR3 sequence is CASSFLYQETQYF. In nucleotides, the CDR3 is TGTGCCAGCAGTTTCCTGTACCAAGAGACCCAGTACTTC.

The genes are TRBV6-1 and TRBJ2-3, with 9 bases that match TRBD1. The length of the CDR3 is 15 residues. Germline V lookup: CDR1 MNHNS, CDR2 SASEGT. Trimming removed 1 base from V and 1 base from J; junction bases left unmatched: 0. CDR3 bases: TGTGCCAGCAGTGAAGACAGGGGGCGCACAGATACGCAGTATTTT. As protein: CASSEDRGRTDTQYF.

The gene calls are TRBV10-3 and TRBJ1-6, with D maybe TRBD1 (5 bases). Germline assignment: CDR1 ENHRY and CDR2 SYGVKD. The CDR3 runs 17 residues. The germline V and J ends were trimmed by 0 bases and 9 bases, with 18 bases remaining between them. For the CDR3, the DNA is TGTGCCATCAGTGAGTCGGGACCGAGGGAGATATTTTCACCCCTCCACTTT. Translating it yields CAISESGPREIFSPLHF.

V is TRBV10-3 and J is TRBJ2-7, with D unclear. Trimming left V 3 bases short and J 3 bases short, with 6 bases between. Looked up from germline, CDR1 is ENHRY and CDR2 is SYGVKD. The CDR3 consists of 12 residues. CDR3 sequence: CAISEPGYEQYF. DNA of the CDR3: TGTGCCATCAGTGAACCGGGCTACGAGCAGTACTTC.

The chain is built from TRBV6-6 and TRBJ1-1; no clear D. Trimming shortened V by 5 bases and J by 0 bases, and 13 bases separated the two germline ends. The CDR3 has 15 amino acids. The germline V gene has CDR1 MNHNY and CDR2 SVGAGI (reference sequence). The chain's CDR3 is CASSPLPGLNTEAFF. CDR3 DNA sequence: TGTGCCAGCAGTCCCCTTCCAGGATTGAACACTGAAGCTTTCTTT.